This TCR beta chain came from a study of T cells in narcolepsy. Study in general: Patients with NT1 or NT2 and healthy control donors were enrolled.

The junction had 4 bases not matched to a gene; V was cut back by 0 bases and J by 0 bases. The CDR3 length is 16 residues. The germline gives CDR1 SGHNT, CDR2 YYREEE (reference sequence). Method: immunoSEQ multiplex PCR; TCRdb's copy keeps in-frame clones and lacks some. The sample lists some 17,000 clones; over 60% were seen once. In the case of this clone: Its specificity is unknown.

Study-level points and caveats: Healthy controls reportedly lacked the autoreactive clonotypes serially found in patients' blood.

The chain has TRBV5-4 and TRBJ2-7; TRBD1 matches 9 bases. This clonotype was obtained from a human donor with narcolepsy. The sample comprised CD45RA- memory CD8+ T cells from PBMCs. This CDR3 reads CASSLEGTGPSYEQYF. The CDR3 DNA reads as TGTGCCAGCAGCTTGGAAGGGACAGGGCCCTCCTACGAGCAGTACTTC.